The present TCR beta chain was sequenced within a study of long-term antiretroviral therapy in people with HIV. Study outcomes and limitations: Dominant in the repertoire at all time points were clones expanded before ART. Information on adherence to ART, viral resistance or therapy changes was unavailable. With ART, diversity went up but was still lower than in transplant donor controls.

The authors ran the immunoSEQ assay, v3.0, at survey level. Sequencing was intended to reach about 35,000-50,000 T-cell genomes per sample. Method: immunoSEQ multiplex PCR; TCRdb's copy keeps in-frame clones and lacks some. The table lists around 21,000 clones, around 83% of them singletons. The CDR3 has 15 residues. With 5 bases clipped from V and 8 bases from J, the junction kept 9 bases outside the gene matches. Germline assignment: CDR1 PRHDT and CDR2 FYEKMQ (reference sequence). Regarding this clone: Antigen unknown.

Sequenced here: unsorted PBMCs, sampled 0.2 years after starting antiretroviral therapy. This chain connects TRBV13 to TRBJ1-2; 12 bases line up with TRBD1. This sequence originates from a young woman with HIV. CDR3 protein: CASSQGGQGASGYTF. In nucleotides, the CDR3 is TGTGCCAGCAGCCAAGGGGGACAGGGGGCTTCGGGCTACACCTTC.